The entry below gives a single T cell receptor (beta chain) sequence along with its context. At one boundary the junction diverges from the germline segment, which might be a read error. The data originate from a study of PD-1 blockade in classical Hodgkin lymphoma. TCRdb's copy holds only in-frame clones and misses some; the assay was immunoSEQ multiplex PCR. Of about 47,000 clones in the sample, 90% were seen once. Documented time point: cycle 4 day 1 (C4D1), after about 6 weeks of nivolumab. Brentuximab vedotin exposure varied, and every patient relapsed after autologous stem cell transplantation. The CDR3 has 12 amino acids. The germline V gene has CDR1 SEHNR and CDR2 FQNEAQ (reference sequence).

This material consisted of peripheral blood mononuclear cells (PBMCs), taken before the fourth cycle of nivolumab. This chain connects TRBV7-9 to TRBJ1-4, with D uncertain. This clonotype originated in a human donor with classical Hodgkin lymphoma. CDR3 sequence: CASGLVDEKLFF. The DNA of the CDR3 is TGTGCCAGCGGCTTAGTAGACGAAAAACTGTTTTTT.